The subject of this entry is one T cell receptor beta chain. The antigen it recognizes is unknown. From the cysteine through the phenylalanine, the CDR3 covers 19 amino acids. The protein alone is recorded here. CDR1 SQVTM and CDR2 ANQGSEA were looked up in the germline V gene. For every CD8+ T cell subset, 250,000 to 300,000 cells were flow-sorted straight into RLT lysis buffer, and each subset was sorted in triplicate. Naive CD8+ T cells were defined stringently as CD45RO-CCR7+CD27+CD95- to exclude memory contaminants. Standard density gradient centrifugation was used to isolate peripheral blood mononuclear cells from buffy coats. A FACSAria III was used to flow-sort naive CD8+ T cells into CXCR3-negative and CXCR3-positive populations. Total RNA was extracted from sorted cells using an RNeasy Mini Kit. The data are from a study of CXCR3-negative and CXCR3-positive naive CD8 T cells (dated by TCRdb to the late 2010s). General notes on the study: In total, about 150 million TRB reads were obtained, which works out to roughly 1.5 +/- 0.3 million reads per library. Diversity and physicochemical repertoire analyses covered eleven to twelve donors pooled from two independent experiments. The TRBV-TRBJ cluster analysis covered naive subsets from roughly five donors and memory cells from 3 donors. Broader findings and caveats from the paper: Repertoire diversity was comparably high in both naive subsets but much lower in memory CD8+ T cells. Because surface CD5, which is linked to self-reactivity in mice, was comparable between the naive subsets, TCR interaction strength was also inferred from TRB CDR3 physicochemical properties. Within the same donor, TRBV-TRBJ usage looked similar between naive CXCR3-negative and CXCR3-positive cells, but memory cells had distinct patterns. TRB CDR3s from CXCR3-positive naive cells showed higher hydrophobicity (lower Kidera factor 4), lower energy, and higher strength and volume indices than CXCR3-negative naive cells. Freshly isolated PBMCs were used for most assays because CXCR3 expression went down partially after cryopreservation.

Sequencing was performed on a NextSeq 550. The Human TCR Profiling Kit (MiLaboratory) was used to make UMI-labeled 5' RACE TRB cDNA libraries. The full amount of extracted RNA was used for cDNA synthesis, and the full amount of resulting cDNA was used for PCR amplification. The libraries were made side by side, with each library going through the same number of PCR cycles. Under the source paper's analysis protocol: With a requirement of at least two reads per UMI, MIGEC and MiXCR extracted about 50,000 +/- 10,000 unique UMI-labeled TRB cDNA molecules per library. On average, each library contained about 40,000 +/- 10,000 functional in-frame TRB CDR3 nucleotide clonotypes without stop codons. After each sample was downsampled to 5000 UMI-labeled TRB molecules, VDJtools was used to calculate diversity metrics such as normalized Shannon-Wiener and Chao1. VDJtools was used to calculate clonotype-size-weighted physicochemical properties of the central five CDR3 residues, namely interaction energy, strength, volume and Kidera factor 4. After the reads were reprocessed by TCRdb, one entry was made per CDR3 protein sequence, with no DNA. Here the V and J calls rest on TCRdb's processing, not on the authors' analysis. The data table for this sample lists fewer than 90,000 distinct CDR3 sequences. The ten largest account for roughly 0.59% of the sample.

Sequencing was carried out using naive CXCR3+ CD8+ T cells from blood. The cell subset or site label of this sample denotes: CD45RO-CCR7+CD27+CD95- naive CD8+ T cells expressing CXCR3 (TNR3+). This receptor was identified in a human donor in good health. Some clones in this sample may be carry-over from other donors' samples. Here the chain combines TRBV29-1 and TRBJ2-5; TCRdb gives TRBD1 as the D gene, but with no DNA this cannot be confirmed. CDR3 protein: CSVVVLSEWNYPLQETQYF.